These 15 T cell receptor beta chains were all obtained from the same sample, sequenced in a study of cytomegalovirus exposure and HLA in healthy donors. The assay was immunoSEQ multiplex PCR, and TCRdb's table has in-frame clones only and misses some. The sample records approximately 160,000 clones, approximately 86% being singletons. The specimen was PBMCs. The origin of the receptors is a woman in her late teens or twenties in good health and CMV-seronegative.

The chain recombines TRBV5-1 with TRBJ1-1, with D perhaps TRBD1 (5 bases). Per germline, CDR1 SGHRS and CDR2 YFSETQ. V lost 7 bases to trimming and J lost 0 bases, with 16 bases between them. The CDR3 extends over 15 amino acids. CDR3 protein: CASGPLGGVNTEAFF. CDR3 DNA: TGCGCCAGCGGACCCCTTGGGGGGGTGAACACTGAAGCTTTCTTT. The complete variable domain, with remaining parts taken from reference TRBV5-1 and TRBJ1-1, reads KAGVTQTPRYLIKTRGQQVTLSCSPISGHRSVSWYQQTPGQGLQFLFEYFSETQRNKGNFPGRFSGRQFSNSRSEMNVSTLELGDSALYLCASGPLGGVNTEAFFGQGTRLTVV.

The chain recombines TRBV5-1 with TRBJ2-7; 8 nucleotides agree with TRBD1. Germline V gene data show CDR1 as SGHRS and CDR2 as YFSETQ. Germline trimming cut 4 bases from V and 9 bases from J; bases unmatched to any gene: 12. This CDR3 is built from 14 residues. The CDR3 DNA reads as TGCGCCAGCAGCCTTGCGGACAGGGATGAGAGGCAGTACTTC. This encodes CASSLADRDERQYF.

This chain links TRBV7-2 with TRBJ1-3, with D maybe TRBD1 (5 bases). This CDR3 is 16 amino acids long. Germline CDR1 reads SGHTA; CDR2 reads FQGNSA. With 2 bases removed from V and 8 bases from J, the gap between germline ends came to 19 bases. CDR3 residues: CASSLSHRRGEDTIYF. The DNA for the CDR3 is TGTGCCAGCAGCTTATCCCATCGTCGAGGGGAGGACACCATATATTTT. Filled out from reference TRBV7-2 and TRBJ1-3, the complete variable domain reads GAGVSQSPSNKVTEKGKDVELRCDPISGHTALYWYRQSLGQGLEFLIYFQGNSAPDKSGLPSDRFSAERTGGSVSTLTIQRTQQEDSAVYLCASSLSHRRGEDTIYFGEGSWLTVV.

The gene calls are TRBV29-1 and TRBJ2-1; 9 bases agree with TRBD2. Germline CDR1 SQVTM, CDR2 ANQGSEA. The CDR3 has 14 residues. The ends lost 6 bases at V and 4 bases at J; junction bases unmatched: 7. CDR3 coding DNA: TGCAGCGTCGTTACTAGCGGGCCATACAATGAGCAGTTCTTC. This gives the protein CSVVTSGPYNEQFF.

CDR3 residues: CASSVSTDTQYF. The CDR3 nucleotides are TGCGCCAGCAGCGTTAGCACAGATACGCAGTATTTT. V usage is TRBV10-2 and J usage is TRBJ2-3; D uncertain. Deletions cut 6 bases from V and 0 bases from J, with 4 bases between. Per germline, CDR1 WSHSY and CDR2 SAAADI. The CDR3 length is 12 residues.

V gene TRBV2 combines with J gene TRBJ1-2; D call uncertain. V shed 3 bases and J shed 2 bases, with 10 bases lying between them. CDR1 and CDR2 (germline): SNHLY, FYNNEI. The CDR3 sequence is 14 residues long. Here the CDR3 DNA reads TGTGCCAGCAGTGAGCGGCAGTCCAACTATGGCTACACCTTC. This encodes CASSERQSNYGYTF.

The chain uses TRBV29-1 and TRBJ2-4; TRBD1 might be the D (6 bases). V lost 6 bases and J 2 bases, leaving 11 bases between the germline ends. The V gene's germline CDR1 is SQVTM and CDR2 ANQGSEA. The CDR3 runs to 13 residues. CDR3 region: CSVQGGTKNIQYF. Here the CDR3 DNA reads TGCAGCGTCCAAGGGGGAACCAAAAACATTCAGTACTTC.

The V call is TRBV29-1, the J call TRBJ2-4, with no clear D. V lost 0 bases and J 0 bases, leaving 9 bases between the germline ends. Germline V CDR1 and CDR2: SQVTM, ANQGSEA. This CDR3 is built from 15 residues. In nucleotides, the CDR3 is TGCAGCGTTGAAGATCGTACTATAGCCAAAAACATTCAGTACTTC. This gives the protein CSVEDRTIAKNIQYF.

V is TRBV30 and J is TRBJ1-1; 7 bases align to TRBD1. The junction had 6 bases not matched to a gene; V was cut back by 1 base and J by 10 bases. This CDR3 has 12 residues. From germline, CDR1 is GTSNPN and CDR2 SVGIG (reference sequence). The CDR3 DNA is TGTGCCTGGAGTGGGAGTCACAGGGGAGCTTTCTTT. It codes for CAWSGSHRGAFF.

V is TRBV7-9 and J is TRBJ2-5; no firm D call. Germline V lookup: CDR1 SEHNR, CDR2 FQNEAQ (reference sequence). The CDR3 spans 15 residues. Trimming took off 1 base at V and 2 bases at J, with 11 bases between the two ends. The CDR3 here is CASSLVGHTQETQYF. Here the CDR3 DNA reads TGTGCCAGCAGCTTAGTTGGGCATACACAAGAGACCCAGTACTTC.

A few counts support this clone. The V call is TRBV2, the J call TRBJ2-2, with D possibly being TRBD2 (5 bases). This CDR3 has 14 residues. Trimming took 4 bases from V and 4 from J, leaving 10 bases between them. Germline CDR1 reads SNHLY; CDR2 reads FYNNEI. CDR3 region: CASSAPGTTGELFF. The CDR3, as DNA: TGTGCCAGCAGTGCTCCGGGAACCACCGGGGAGCTGTTTTTT. The whole variable domain, remainder taken from reference TRBV2 and TRBJ2-2, is EPEVTQTPSHQVTQMGQEVILRCVPISNHLYFYWYRQILGQKVEFLVSFYNNEISEKSEIFDDQFSVERPDGSNFTLKIRSTKLEDSAMYFCASSAPGTTGELFFGEGSRLTVL.

This chain joins TRBV6-1 and TRBJ2-3, with D maybe TRBD2 (5 bases). Germline loops: CDR1 MNHNS, CDR2 SASEGT. The CDR3 length is 13 residues. Between the trimmed V and J ends, which lost 6 bases and 2 bases, there was a span of 9 bases. CDR3 nucleotides: TGTGCCAGCAGGGCCGGGAACACAGATACGCAGTATTTT. Protein: CASRAGNTDTQYF.

This chain links TRBV19 with TRBJ2-7; TRBD2 aligns across 7 bases. CDR1 is LNHDA, CDR2 SQIVND, per germline (reference sequence). V was pared by 7 bases and J by 3 bases, with 9 bases of the junction left unmatched. The CDR3 consists of 14 residues. CDR3 region: CASKAGTTRYEQYF. In nucleotides, the CDR3 is TGTGCCAGTAAGGCCGGGACTACGCGCTACGAGCAGTACTTC.

This chain links TRBV27 with TRBJ2-1; 13 bases agree with TRBD2. The CDR3 runs 15 residues. Germline-derived CDR1 and CDR2 are MNHEY and SMNVEV (reference sequence). J gave up 6 bases and V 1 base, and 0 bases lay outside the gene matches. In DNA form, the CDR3 reads TGTGCCAGCAGTTTATGGACTAGCGGGAGCAATGAGCAGTTCTTC. Translating gives CASSLWTSGSNEQFF.

A few counts support this clone. The rearrangement uses TRBV27 and TRBJ2-7, with a possible D match to TRBD2 (5 bases). Germline CDR1 reads MNHEY; CDR2 reads SMNVEV (reference sequence). The CDR3 totals 14 residues. Trimming stripped 5 bases from V and 0 bases from J, with 11 bases between. Here the CDR3 reads CASSGGRASYEQYF. The CDR3 DNA follows: TGTGCCAGCAGTGGAGGTAGGGCCTCCTACGAGCAGTACTTC.